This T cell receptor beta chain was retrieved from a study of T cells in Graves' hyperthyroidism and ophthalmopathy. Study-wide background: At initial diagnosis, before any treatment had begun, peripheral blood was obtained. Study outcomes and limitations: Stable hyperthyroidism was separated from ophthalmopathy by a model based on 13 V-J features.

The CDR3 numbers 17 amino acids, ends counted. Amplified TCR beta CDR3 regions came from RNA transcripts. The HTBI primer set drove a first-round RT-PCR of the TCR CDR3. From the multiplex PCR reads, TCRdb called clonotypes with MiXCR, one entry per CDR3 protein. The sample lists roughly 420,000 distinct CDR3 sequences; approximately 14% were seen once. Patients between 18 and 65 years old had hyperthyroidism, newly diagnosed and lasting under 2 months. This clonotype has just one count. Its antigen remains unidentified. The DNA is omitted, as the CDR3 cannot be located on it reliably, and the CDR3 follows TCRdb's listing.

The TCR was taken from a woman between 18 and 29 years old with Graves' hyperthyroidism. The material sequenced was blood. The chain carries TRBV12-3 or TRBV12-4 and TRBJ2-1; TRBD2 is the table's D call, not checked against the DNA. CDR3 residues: CASSLAVGGGSYNERFF.